This is a list of T cell receptor beta chains from one sample in a study of shared clonotypes between healthy human individuals. The protocol was immunoSEQ multiplex PCR, while the TCRdb copy is restricted to in-frame clones and leaves out a portion. The repertoire holds 2 million to 2.5 million clones, with roughly 92% as singletons. Sequenced sample: naive CD4+ T cells from PBMCs. The receptors derive from a man aged 18-30 years in good health. Some clones in this sample may be carry-over from other donors' samples. CDR3s include the opening cysteine and the closing phenylalanine or tryptophan. The order of the fields is D gene, J gene, V gene, clone size, CDR3 protein, CDR3 DNA. A D gene is named only where the DNA matches it firmly. Rows give clone size only sometimes, using once, few, many, or a class for an expanded clone.

D: NA; J: TRBJ1-2; V: TRBV5-1; size: NA; CDR3: CASSPRPTIDPRGSGYTF; DNA: TGCGCCAGCAGCCCTCGCCCGACCATAGACCCAAGGGGTTCTGGCTACACCTTC
D: TRBD1; J: TRBJ2-5; V: TRBV5-1; size: NA; CDR3: CASSFRQGAREETQYF; DNA: TGCGCCAGCAGCTTTAGACAGGGGGCTAGGGAAGAGACCCAGTACTTC
D: NA; J: TRBJ1-2; V: TRBV28; size: NA; CDR3: CASTTQGYYGYTF; DNA: TGTGCCAGCACCACTCAGGGGTACTATGGCTACACCTTC
D: NA; J: TRBJ2-1; V: TRBV15; size: once; CDR3: CATSRPRWTYNEQFF; DNA: TGTGCCACCAGCAGGCCAAGGTGGACCTACAATGAGCAGTTCTTC
D: NA; J: TRBJ2-2; V: TRBV5-8; size: NA; CDR3: CASSLAWATWGRDLFF; DNA: TGTGCCAGCAGCTTGGCCTGGGCTACCTGGGGACGGGACCTGTTTTTT
D: NA; J: TRBJ1-1; V: TRBV4-3; size: NA; CDR3: CASSRAAGVRNTEAFF; DNA: TGCGCCAGCAGCCGGGCGGCAGGGGTTCGGAACACTGAAGCTTTCTTT
D: NA; J: TRBJ2-3; V: TRBV30; size: NA; CDR3: CAWGYFAGATTDTQYF; DNA: TGTGCCTGGGGGTACTTCGCCGGGGCTACGACAGATACGCAGTATTTT
D: NA; J: TRBJ2-5; V: TRBV4-1; size: NA; CDR3: CASSQIQETQYF; DNA: TGCGCCAGCAGCCAAATACAAGAGACCCAGTACTTC
D: TRBD2; J: TRBJ2-7; V: TRBV9; size: NA; CDR3: CASSVTSSSAEQYF; DNA: TGTGCCAGCAGCGTGACTAGCTCCTCTGCCGAGCAGTACTTC
D: TRBD2; J: TRBJ2-1; V: TRBV10-3; size: NA; CDR3: CAISESSPGTRSYEQFF; DNA: TGTGCCATCAGTGAGTCGAGCCCCGGGACTAGATCGTATGAGCAGTTCTTC
D: TRBD2; J: TRBJ2-2; V: TRBV5-1; size: NA; CDR3: CASSKGLAGARDTGELFF; DNA: TGCGCCAGCAGCAAGGGACTAGCGGGAGCCCGCGACACCGGGGAGCTGTTTTTT
D: TRBD1; J: TRBJ1-1; V: TRBV7-9; size: NA; CDR3: CASSSPGGTEAFF; DNA: TGTGCCAGCAGCTCCCCAGGGGGCACTGAAGCTTTCTTT
D: NA; J: TRBJ2-7; V: TRBV5-8; size: NA; CDR3: CASSLNFPGWGPQGHEQYF; DNA: TGTGCCAGCAGCTTGAATTTCCCGGGCTGGGGGCCGCAAGGCCACGAGCAGTACTTC
D: TRBD1; J: TRBJ1-2; V: TRBV6-1; size: NA; CDR3: CASSEGQGRDGYTF; DNA: TGTGCCAGCAGTGAGGGACAGGGAAGGGATGGCTACACCTTC
D: TRBD1; J: TRBJ2-2; V: TRBV29-1; size: NA; CDR3: CSSGTGGDTGELFF; DNA: TGCAGCTCCGGGACAGGGGGCGACACCGGGGAGCTGTTTTTT
D: NA; J: TRBJ2-3; V: TRBV5-4; size: NA; CDR3: CASSPGGLVTGTDTQYF; DNA: TGTGCCAGCAGCCCGGGGGGCCTAGTAACTGGCACAGATACGCAGTATTTT
D: NA; J: TRBJ1-1; V: TRBV28; size: once; CDR3: CASSLDRGTEAFF; DNA: TGTGCCAGCAGTTTGGATAGGGGCACTGAAGCTTTCTTT
D: NA; J: TRBJ2-5; V: TRBV11-2; size: NA; CDR3: CASSHYKTQYF; DNA: TGTGCCAGCAGCCATTATAAGACCCAGTACTTC
D: NA; J: TRBJ1-2; V: TRBV11-2; size: NA; CDR3: CASSLGIRGYTF; DNA: TGTGCCAGCAGCCTCGGGATTAGGGGCTACACCTTC
D: NA; J: TRBJ2-3; V: TRBV28; size: NA; CDR3: CASSISGTTDTQYF; DNA: TGTGCCAGCAGTATCTCCGGGACGACAGATACGCAGTATTTT
D: NA; J: TRBJ2-7; V: TRBV6-5; size: NA; CDR3: CASSYKLPGHYEQYF; DNA: TGTGCCAGCAGTTACAAACTCCCCGGCCACTACGAGCAGTACTTC
D: NA; J: TRBJ2-7; V: TRBV5-6; size: once; CDR3: CASTMRGASSYEQYF; DNA: TGTGCCAGCACCATGAGAGGGGCGAGCTCCTACGAGCAGTACTTC
D: NA; J: TRBJ1-1; V: TRBV5-1; size: few; CDR3: CASRSRNTEAFF; DNA: TGCGCCAGCAGAAGCAGGAACACTGAAGCTTTCTTT
D: TRBD2; J: TRBJ2-7; V: TRBV6-5; size: NA; CDR3: CASSYRSTSGSSEQYF; DNA: TGTGCCAGCAGTTACCGCTCGACTAGCGGGAGTTCCGAGCAGTACTTC
D: TRBD1; J: TRBJ1-2; V: TRBV27; size: NA; CDR3: CASSLQPGQGYGYTF; DNA: TGTGCCAGCAGTCTCCAACCGGGACAGGGCTATGGCTACACCTTC
D: NA; J: TRBJ2-7; V: TRBV6-1; size: NA; CDR3: CASSELSFARGNYEQYF; DNA: TGTGCCAGCAGTGAATTAAGTTTCGCGCGGGGAAACTACGAGCAGTACTTC
D: NA; J: TRBJ2-2; V: TRBV25-1; size: NA; CDR3: CASSDPGRAGELFF; DNA: TGTGCCAGCAGTGACCCTGGACGGGCCGGGGAGCTGTTTTTT
D: NA; J: TRBJ1-5; V: TRBV15; size: NA; CDR3: CATSRVGGPQHF; DNA: TGTGCCACCAGCAGAGTGGGGGGGCCCCAGCATTTT
D: NA; J: TRBJ1-2; V: TRBV4-3; size: NA; CDR3: CASSQRSKGSGVSRGYTF; DNA: TGCGCCAGCAGCCAACGGTCTAAGGGGTCGGGCGTATCCCGCGGCTACACCTTC
D: NA; J: TRBJ2-7; V: TRBV12-5; size: NA; CDR3: CASGTPQEPYEQYF; DNA: TGTGCTAGTGGTACACCACAGGAGCCCTACGAGCAGTACTTC
D: NA; J: TRBJ2-7; V: TRBV29-1; size: NA; CDR3: CSSTRGNEQYF; DNA: TGCAGCTCCACGAGGGGCAACGAGCAGTACTTC
D: NA; J: TRBJ2-3; V: TRBV7-9; size: NA; CDR3: CASSPQGGTDTQYF; DNA: TGTGCCAGCAGCCCGCAAGGGGGCACAGATACGCAGTATTTT
D: NA; J: TRBJ1-5; V: TRBV28; size: NA; CDR3: CASSPTGTFDNQPQHF; DNA: TGTGCCAGCAGTCCGACCGGGACTTTCGACAATCAGCCCCAGCATTTT
D: NA; J: TRBJ1-1; V: TRBV28; size: NA; CDR3: CASSESDRPLKSFF; DNA: TGTGCCAGCAGCGAATCGGACAGACCACTGAAGTCTTTCTTT
D: TRBD1; J: TRBJ2-7; V: TRBV29-1; size: NA; CDR3: CSVLRWTGDGEQYF; DNA: TGCAGCGTTCTTCGGTGGACAGGGGACGGGGAGCAGTACTTC
D: NA; J: TRBJ1-2; V: TRBV7-2; size: NA; CDR3: CASSLARSFGYTF; DNA: TGTGCCAGCAGCTTAGCTCGAAGCTTTGGCTACACCTTC
D: TRBD2; J: TRBJ2-7; V: TRBV5-1; size: NA; CDR3: CASSLLAGGRTSTIEQYF; DNA: TGCGCCAGCAGCTTACTAGCGGGAGGGAGAACATCTACGATCGAGCAGTACTTC
D: TRBD1; J: TRBJ1-2; V: TRBV5-4; size: NA; CDR3: CASSSRDSLYGYTF; DNA: TGTGCCAGCAGCTCCCGGGACAGCCTTTATGGCTACACCTTC
D: TRBD1; J: TRBJ1-2; V: TRBV7-8; size: NA; CDR3: CASSSRTGGVHGYTF; DNA: TGTGCCAGCAGCTCCCGGACAGGGGGTGTGCATGGCTACACCTTC
D: NA; J: TRBJ2-7; V: TRBV12-1; size: NA; CDR3: CASSFAGIAYEQYF; DNA: TGTGCCAGCAGCTTTGCAGGGATCGCCTACGAGCAGTACTTC
D: TRBD1; J: TRBJ1-1; V: TRBV7-9; size: NA; CDR3: CASSGQGLASEAFF; DNA: TGTGCCAGCAGCGGACAGGGACTAGCATCTGAAGCTTTCTTT
D: NA; J: TRBJ2-1; V: TRBV6-5; size: NA; CDR3: CASSWTDSSYNEQFF; DNA: TGTGCCAGCAGTTGGACGGACAGCTCCTACAATGAGCAGTTCTTC
D: NA; J: TRBJ1-5; V: TRBV10-3; size: NA; CDR3: CAISESKGGRLQPQHF; DNA: TGTGCCATCAGTGAGTCGAAGGGGGGTCGTTTACAGCCCCAGCATTTT
D: TRBD2; J: TRBJ2-2; V: TRBV29-1; size: NA; CDR3: CSITPGLAGPGELFF; DNA: TGCAGCATTACCCCGGGACTAGCGGGTCCCGGGGAGCTGTTTTTT
D: TRBD1; J: TRBJ1-4; V: TRBV7-9; size: NA; CDR3: CASSSDRSRFPSSGKLFF; DNA: TGTGCCAGCAGCTCGGACAGGTCCCGCTTTCCGTCGTCTGGAAAACTGTTTTTT
D: NA; J: TRBJ1-5; V: TRBV12-5; size: NA; CDR3: CASGRGVDSNQPQHF; DNA: TGTGCTAGTGGAAGAGGGGTCGATAGCAATCAGCCCCAGCATTTT
D: NA; J: TRBJ1-1; V: TRBV5-1; size: NA; CDR3: CASSFDSMNTEAFF; DNA: TGCGCCAGCAGCTTCGACAGCATGAACACTGAAGCTTTCTTT
D: NA; J: TRBJ1-4; V: TRBV5-6; size: NA; CDR3: CASSLAGAQGEKLFF; DNA: TGTGCCAGCAGCTTGGCAGGGGCTCAGGGTGAAAAACTGTTTTTT